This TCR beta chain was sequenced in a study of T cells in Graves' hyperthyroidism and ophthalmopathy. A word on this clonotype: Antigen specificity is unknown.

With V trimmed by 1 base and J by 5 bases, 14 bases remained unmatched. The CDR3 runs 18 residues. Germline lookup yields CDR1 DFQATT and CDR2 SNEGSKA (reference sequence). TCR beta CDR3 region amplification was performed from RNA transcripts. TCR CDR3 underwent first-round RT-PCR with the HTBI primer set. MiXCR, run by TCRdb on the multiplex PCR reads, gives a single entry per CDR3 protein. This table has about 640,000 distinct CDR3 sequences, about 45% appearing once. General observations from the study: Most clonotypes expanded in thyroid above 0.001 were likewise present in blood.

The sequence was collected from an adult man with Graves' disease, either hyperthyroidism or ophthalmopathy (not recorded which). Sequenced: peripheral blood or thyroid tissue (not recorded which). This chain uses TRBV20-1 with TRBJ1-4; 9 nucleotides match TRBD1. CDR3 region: CSARVPPGQGLGNEKLFF. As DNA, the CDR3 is TGCAGTGCTAGAGTCCCGCCGGGACAGGGTTTAGGGAATGAAAAACTGTTTTTT.